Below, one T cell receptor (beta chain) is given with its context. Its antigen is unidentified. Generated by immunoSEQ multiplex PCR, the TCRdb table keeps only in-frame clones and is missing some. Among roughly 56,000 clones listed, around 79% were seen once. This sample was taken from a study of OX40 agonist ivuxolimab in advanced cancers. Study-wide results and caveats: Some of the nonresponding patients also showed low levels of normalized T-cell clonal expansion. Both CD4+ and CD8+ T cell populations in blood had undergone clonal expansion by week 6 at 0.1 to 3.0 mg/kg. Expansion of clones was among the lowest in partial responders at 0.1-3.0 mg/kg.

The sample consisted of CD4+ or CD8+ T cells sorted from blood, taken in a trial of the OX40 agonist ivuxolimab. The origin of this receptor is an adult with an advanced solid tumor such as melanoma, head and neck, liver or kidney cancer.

The DNA for the CDR3 is TGTGCCAGCTCACCTTTCGACAGGGGGGGTTCACCCCTCCACTTT. Translating gives CASSPFDRGGSPLHF. V is TRBV18 and J is TRBJ1-6; 9 bases match TRBD1. V dropped 3 bases and J dropped 9; count of bases not matched to a gene: 6. CDR3 length equals 15 residues. Per the germline V gene, CDR1 is KGHSH and CDR2 is LQKENI.